The rows below give T cell receptor beta chains drawn from one sample of a study of shared clonotypes between healthy human individuals. Measured with immunoSEQ multiplex PCR; TCRdb has only the in-frame clones, and not every one. The data contain over a million clones, about 98.5% of them singletons. Sequenced material: naive CD4+ T cells sorted from blood. Receptors originate from a man younger than 45 in good health. Each CDR3 is given with its conserved first and last residue. The D gene is left open where the match is weak. Expanded clones get a size class; other rows say once, few or many, or leave the size out.

clone size	D gene	V gene	J gene	CDR3 DNA	CDR3 protein
once	-	TRBV27	TRBJ2-2	TGTGCCAGCAGTTTAGTAGGGGCCGGGGAGCTGTTTTTT	CASSLVGAGELFF
once	TRBD2	TRBV11-2	TRBJ2-7	TGTGCCAGCAGCTTGGTGCGGGAGGGTATGAAGCAGTACTTC	CASSLVREGMKQYF
once	-	TRBV9	TRBJ1-1	TGTGCCAGCAGCGTCGGAACGCTCCCGGCTACTGAAGCTTTCTTT	CASSVGTLPATEAFF
once	TRBD2	TRBV29-1	TRBJ2-3	TGCAGCGTTGAGGCTAGCGGCGTGGATACGCAGTATTTT	CSVEASGVDTQYF
-	TRBD2	TRBV4-2	TRBJ2-2	TGTGCCAGCAGCCAACCCGGACTAGTTGCCGGGGAGCTGTTTTTT	CASSQPGLVAGELFF
-	-	TRBV2	TRBJ2-1	TGTGCCAGCAACCCCTTTAATGAGCAGTTCTTC	CASNPFNEQFF
-	-	TRBV5-4	TRBJ2-2	TGTGCCAGCTTGAAGGACGGGGGCGGGACCTTTAACGGGGAGCTGTTTTTT	CASLKDGGGTFNGELFF
-	-	TRBV18	TRBJ2-3	TGTGCCAGCTCACCATTAGAAGAGAACACAGATACGCAGTATTTT	CASSPLEENTDTQYF
-	-	TRBV10-1	TRBJ2-5	TGCGCCAGCAGTGAGTCGCGAGCGGACCAAGAGACCCAGTACTTC	CASSESRADQETQYF
-	TRBD2	TRBV6-1	TRBJ2-3	TGTGCCAGCGGAGAAGGCGGGAGTAGCGATACGCAGTATTTT	CASGEGGSSDTQYF
-	-	TRBV19	TRBJ1-1	TGTGCCAGTAGTATTCTCGGAGGGGGAAGCACTGAAGCTTTCTTT	CASSILGGGSTEAFF
-	-	TRBV7-2	TRBJ1-2	TGTGCCAGCAGCTTGGAACAGGGAGGTGGCTACACCTTC	CASSLEQGGGYTF
-	-	TRBV7-2	TRBJ2-2	TGTGCCAGCAGCCTAAAAAGTGGTGGTCGCGGGGAGCTGTTTTTT	CASSLKSGGRGELFF
-	-	TRBV28	TRBJ1-2	TGTGCCAGCAGTTTATCAGGCTATGGCTACACCTTC	CASSLSGYGYTF
-	-	TRBV9	TRBJ2-2	TGTGCCAGCAGCGTTGAGGCCTCGAACACCGGGGAGCTGTTTTTT	CASSVEASNTGELFF
-	-	TRBV10-2	TRBJ1-2	TGCGCCAGCAGAACACCGGCAAACTATGGCTACACCTTC	CASRTPANYGYTF
-	-	TRBV5-6	TRBJ1-2	TGTGCCAGCAGCAGAGGACGGATTGTCTATGGCTACACCTTC	CASSRGRIVYGYTF
-	TRBD2	TRBV29-1	TRBJ2-1	TGCAGCGCGGCGGGAGCGGGAGGAGTCAATGAGCAGTTCTTC	CSAAGAGGVNEQFF
-	-	TRBV29-1	TRBJ2-1	TGCAGCGCGGGACTTTCAAGCAATGAGCAGTTCTTC	CSAGLSSNEQFF
-	TRBD2	TRBV5-1	TRBJ2-5	TGCGCCAGCAGCCCTGGACTAGCGGGGTTCGAGACCCAGTACTTC	CASSPGLAGFETQYF
-	-	TRBV28	TRBJ1-5	TGTGCCAGCAGCCCAGGGGATCAGGGCCCGCTAGGGCCCCAGCATTTT	CASSPGDQGPLGPQHF
once	TRBD2	TRBV18	TRBJ2-7	TGTGCCAGCTCACCCTCCGGACTAGCGGGGGAGTACGAGCAGTACTTC	CASSPSGLAGEYEQYF
-	-	TRBV10-2	TRBJ2-2	TGCGCCAGCATACGGTCGGGCGCGAACACCGGGGAGCTGTTTTTT	CASIRSGANTGELFF
-	-	TRBV11-2	TRBJ2-1	-	CASSLRTVASGILFF
-	-	TRBV5-4	TRBJ2-3	TGTGCCAGCAGCTTGGACACCACTAGCACAGATACGCAGTATTTT	CASSLDTTSTDTQYF
-	TRBD1	TRBV29-1	TRBJ2-7	TGCAGCGCCCGGGACAGCCCCTACGAGCAGTACTTC	CSARDSPYEQYF
-	-	TRBV7-3	TRBJ2-2	TGTGCCAGCAGCTTAATTGATAACACCGGGGAGCTGTTTTTT	CASSLIDNTGELFF
-	-	TRBV7-2	TRBJ1-2	TGTGCCAGCAGCCACCATCCACCTCAGGAGGGTGGCTACACCTTC	CASSHHPPQEGGYTF
-	-	TRBV29-1	TRBJ2-7	TGCAGCGTTGAGGGGGTCCCAGGGACAACCTACGAGCAGTACTTC	CSVEGVPGTTYEQYF
-	-	TRBV25-1	TRBJ2-1	TGTGCCAGCAGTGATCCCTATAGGGAGCAGTTCTTC	CASSDPYREQFF
-	TRBD2	TRBV9	TRBJ2-1	TGTGCCAGCAGCGCAACCGGGACTAGCGGGAGCTTTTCCTACAATGAGCAGTTCTTC	CASSATGTSGSFSYNEQFF
-	-	TRBV7-9	TRBJ2-1	TGTGCCAGCAGCCTGCCAGGTGCCCGGAGGGACAATGAGCAGTTCTTC	CASSLPGARRDNEQFF
-	-	TRBV9	TRBJ2-1	TGTGCCAGCAGCGTAGAGGGTTGGTACAATGAGCAGTTCTTC	CASSVEGWYNEQFF
-	-	TRBV6-1	TRBJ1-1	TGTGCCAGCAGTGATAGGCCTTTGAACACTGAAGCTTTCTTT	CASSDRPLNTEAFF
-	-	TRBV14	TRBJ1-1	TGTGCCAGCAGCCTTCTCAGGGCGTACACTGAAGCTTTCTTT	CASSLLRAYTEAFF
-	TRBD1	TRBV29-1	TRBJ1-2	TGCAGCGTTGAAGTGGACAGGTCCTATGGCTACACCTTC	CSVEVDRSYGYTF
-	-	TRBV6-1	TRBJ2-3	TGTGCCAGCAGTGACGGCCCCCGGACAAAAGCGGCGGATACGCAGTATTTT	CASSDGPRTKAADTQYF
-	-	TRBV5-1	TRBJ2-7	TGCGCCAGCAGCTTGAGGGCAGCAACTCAAACAATCTCCTACGAGCAGTACTTC	CASSLRAATQTISYEQYF
-	-	TRBV9	TRBJ2-7	TGTGCCAGCAGCGTAGGACCGCAGGAAAGCTACGAGCAGTACTTC	CASSVGPQESYEQYF
-	TRBD2	TRBV6-6	TRBJ2-2	TGTGCCAGCAGCGAATTAAGACTAGCCCCTATCGGGGAGCTGTTTTTT	CASSELRLAPIGELFF
-	-	TRBV11-2	TRBJ1-1	TGTGCCAGCAGCCCCTCAGGCAGGGAAGCTTTCTTT	CASSPSGREAFF
-	-	TRBV19	TRBJ1-2	TGTGCCAGTAACTCAGAGGGCAGATACTATGGCTACACCTTC	CASNSEGRYYGYTF
-	TRBD1	TRBV11-3	TRBJ2-2	TGTGCCAGCAGCCAAGGACAGGGTAATAGCGGGGAGCTGTTTTTT	CASSQGQGNSGELFF
-	TRBD2	TRBV6-1	TRBJ2-7	TGTGCCAGCACCCAGGGACTAGCGGACACCTACGAGCAGTACTTC	CASTQGLADTYEQYF
-	-	TRBV5-5	TRBJ1-1	TGTGCCAGCAGCTCCGTTCCCTCCAGGCCCTCAGCGAACACTGAAGCTTTCTTT	CASSSVPSRPSANTEAFF